These 4 T cell receptor beta chains were sequenced from one sample in a study of CD8+ T cells in alopecia areata. Isolated RNA was reverse transcribed into cDNA used as the sequencing template. The protocol was immunoSEQ multiplex PCR, while the TCRdb copy is restricted to in-frame clones and leaves out a portion. Here the sample spans approximately 300,000 clones, roughly 64% being singletons. Treatment of the sample: oral pan-JAK inhibitor, 5-10 mg twice daily. The sample was CD4+ T cells sorted from blood, taken at week 24, from a patient treated with tofacitinib. The receptors come from a human donor with alopecia areata.

The gene calls are TRBV7-7 and TRBJ2-5; tentatively, D is TRBD1 (6 bases). The V gene's germline CDR1 is SSHAT and CDR2 FNYEAQ (reference sequence). The CDR3 has 13 residues. This chain's CDR3 is CASLNRASGTQYF. The CDR3 DNA sequence: TGTGCTAGCCTGAACAGGGCAAGCGGGACCCAGTACTTC.

V usage is TRBV5-6 and J usage is TRBJ1-5; the D is unclear. This CDR3 contains 13 residues. Germline loops: CDR1 SGHDT, CDR2 YYEEEE. Trimming removed 2 bases at V and 2 bases at J, with 5 bases between. CDR3 region: CASSFQGNQPQHF. DNA for the CDR3: TGTGCCAGCAGCTTTCAGGGCAATCAGCCCCAGCATTTT.

V gene TRBV5-1 combines with J gene TRBJ2-3; TRBD2 aligns across 7 bases. Germline trimming cut 0 bases from V and 1 base from J; bases unmatched to any gene: 5. The CDR3 is made up of 16 amino acids. Germline CDR1 is SGHRS and CDR2 is YFSETQ. CDR3 bases: TGCGCCAGCAGCTTGGAGGCTAGCGGACGCACAGATACGCAGTATTTT. It translates to CASSLEASGRTDTQYF.

This chain uses TRBV2 with TRBJ1-6, with D uncertain. The V gene lost 10 bases and the J gene lost 8 bases, with 15 bases spanning the gap. The CDR3 consists of 13 residues. From germline, CDR1 is SNHLY and CDR2 FYNNEI. CDR3 coding DNA: TGTGCCACGGCCCCGGGCTGGGATTCACCCCTCCACTTT. Translating it yields CATAPGWDSPLHF.